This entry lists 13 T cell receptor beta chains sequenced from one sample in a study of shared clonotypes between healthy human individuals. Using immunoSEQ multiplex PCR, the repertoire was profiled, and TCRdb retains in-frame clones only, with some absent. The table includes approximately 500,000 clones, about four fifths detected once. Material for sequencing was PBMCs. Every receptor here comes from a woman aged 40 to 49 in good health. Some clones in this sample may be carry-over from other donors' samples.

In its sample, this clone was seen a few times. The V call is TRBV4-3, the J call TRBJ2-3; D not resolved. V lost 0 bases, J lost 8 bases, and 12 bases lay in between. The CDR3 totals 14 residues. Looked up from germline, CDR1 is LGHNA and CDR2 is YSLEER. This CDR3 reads CASSQDRLPSTQYF. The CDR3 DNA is TGCGCCAGCAGCCAAGATCGCCTACCCAGTACGCAGTATTTT.

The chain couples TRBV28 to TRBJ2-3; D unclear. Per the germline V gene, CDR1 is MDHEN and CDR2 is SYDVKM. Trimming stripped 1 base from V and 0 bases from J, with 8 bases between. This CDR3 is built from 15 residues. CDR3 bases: TGTGCCAGCAGTTTATTGCTAAGGAGCACAGATACGCAGTATTTT. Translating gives CASSLLLRSTDTQYF.

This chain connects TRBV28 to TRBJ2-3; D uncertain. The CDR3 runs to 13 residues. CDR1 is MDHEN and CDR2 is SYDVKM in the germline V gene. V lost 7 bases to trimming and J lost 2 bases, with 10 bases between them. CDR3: CASITTTTDTQYF. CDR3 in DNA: TGTGCCAGCATCACCACTACCACAGATACGCAGTATTTT.

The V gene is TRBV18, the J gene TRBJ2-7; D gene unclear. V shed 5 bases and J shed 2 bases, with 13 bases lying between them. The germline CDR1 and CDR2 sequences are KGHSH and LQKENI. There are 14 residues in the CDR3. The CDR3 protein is CASSSDVRTYEQYF. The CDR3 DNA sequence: TGTGCCAGCTCATCGGACGTAAGAACCTACGAGCAGTACTTC.

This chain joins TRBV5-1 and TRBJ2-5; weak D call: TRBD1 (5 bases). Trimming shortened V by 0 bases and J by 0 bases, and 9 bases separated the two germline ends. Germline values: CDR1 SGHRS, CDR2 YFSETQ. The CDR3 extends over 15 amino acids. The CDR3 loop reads CASSLVGAYQETQYF. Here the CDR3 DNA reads TGCGCCAGCAGCTTGGTTGGGGCGTACCAAGAGACCCAGTACTTC.

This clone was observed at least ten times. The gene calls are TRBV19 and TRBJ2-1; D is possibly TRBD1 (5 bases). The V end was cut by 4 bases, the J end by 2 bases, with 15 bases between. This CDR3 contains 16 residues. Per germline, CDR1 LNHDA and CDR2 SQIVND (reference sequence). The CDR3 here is CASSRGVERPYNEQFF. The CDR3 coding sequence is TGTGCCAGTAGTAGGGGCGTGGAACGACCCTACAATGAGCAGTTCTTC.

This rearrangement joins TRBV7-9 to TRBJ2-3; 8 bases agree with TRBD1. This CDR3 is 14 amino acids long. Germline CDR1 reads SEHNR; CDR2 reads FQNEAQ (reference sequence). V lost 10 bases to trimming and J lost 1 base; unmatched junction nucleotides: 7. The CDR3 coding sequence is TGTGCCACCCTAAGGACAGGGCGCACAGATACGCAGTATTTT. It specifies CATLRTGRTDTQYF. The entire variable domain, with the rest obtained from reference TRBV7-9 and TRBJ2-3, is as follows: DTGVSQNPRHKITKRGQNVTFRCDPISEHNRLYWYRQTLGQGPEFLTYFQNEAQLEKSRLLSDRFSAERPKGSFSTLEIQRTEQGDSAMYLCATLRTGRTDTQYFGPGTRLTVL.

The CDR3 nucleotides read TGCGCCAGCTTGGGGACTAGCGGGAGTATATATGAGCAGTTCTTC. Its translation: CASLGTSGSIYEQFF. V gene TRBV5-1 combines with J gene TRBJ2-1; 14 positions match TRBD2. V dropped 7 bases and J dropped 8; count of bases not matched to a gene: 8. The CDR3 sequence is 15 residues long. CDR1 SGHRS and CDR2 YFSETQ come from the germline V gene.

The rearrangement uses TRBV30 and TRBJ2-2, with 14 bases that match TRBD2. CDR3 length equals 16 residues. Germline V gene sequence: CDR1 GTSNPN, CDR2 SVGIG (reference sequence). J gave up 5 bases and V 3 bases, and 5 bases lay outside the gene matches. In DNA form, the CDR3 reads TGTGCCTGGAGCGGGACTAGCGGGAGTGGTACCGGGGAGCTGTTTTTT. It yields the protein CAWSGTSGSGTGELFF. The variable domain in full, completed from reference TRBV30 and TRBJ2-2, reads SQTIHQWPATLVQPVGSPLSLECTVEGTSNPNLYWYRQAAGRGLQLLFYSVGIGQISSEVPQNLSASRPQDRQFILSSKKLLLSDSGFYLCAWSGTSGSGTGELFFGEGSRLTVL.

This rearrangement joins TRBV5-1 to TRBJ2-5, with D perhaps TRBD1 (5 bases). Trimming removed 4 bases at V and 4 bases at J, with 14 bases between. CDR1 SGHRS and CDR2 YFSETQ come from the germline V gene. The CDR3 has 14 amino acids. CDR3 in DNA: TGCGCCAGCAGCGAAGGGGCCGGAAGAGAGACCCAGTACTTC. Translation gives CASSEGAGRETQYF.

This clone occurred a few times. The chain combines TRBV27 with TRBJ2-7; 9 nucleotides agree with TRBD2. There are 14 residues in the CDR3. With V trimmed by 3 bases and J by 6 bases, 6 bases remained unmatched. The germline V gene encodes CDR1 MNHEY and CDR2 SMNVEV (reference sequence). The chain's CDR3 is CASSFSGLASEQYF. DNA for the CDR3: TGTGCCAGCAGTTTTTCGGGACTAGCTAGCGAGCAGTACTTC.

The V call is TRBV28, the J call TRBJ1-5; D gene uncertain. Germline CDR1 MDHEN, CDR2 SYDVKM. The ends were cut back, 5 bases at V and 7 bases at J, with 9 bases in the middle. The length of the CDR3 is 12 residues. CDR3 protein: CASSGYNQPQHF. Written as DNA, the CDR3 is TGTGCCAGCAGTGGGTATAACCAGCCCCAGCATTTT. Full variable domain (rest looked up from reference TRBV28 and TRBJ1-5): DVKVTQSSRYLVKRTGEKVFLECVQDMDHENMFWYRQDPGLGLRLIYFSYDVKMKEKGDIPEGYSVSREKKERFSLILESASTNQTSMYLCASSGYNQPQHFGDGTRLSIL.

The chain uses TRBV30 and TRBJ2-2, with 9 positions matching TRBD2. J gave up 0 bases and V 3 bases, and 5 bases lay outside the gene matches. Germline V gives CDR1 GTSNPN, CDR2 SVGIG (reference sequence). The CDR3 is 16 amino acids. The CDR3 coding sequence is TGTGCCTGGAGCACCTGGACTAGCGCGAACACCGGGGAGCTGTTTTTT. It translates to CAWSTWTSANTGELFF.